Each of the 14 T cell receptor beta chains below was sequenced from the same sample in a study of blood T cell repertoires in COVID-19. The assay was immunoSEQ multiplex PCR, and TCRdb's table has in-frame clones only and misses some. The sample carries about 15,000 clones, 82% recorded once. Sequencing used peripheral blood. Receptors originate from a man older than 75 with active or convalescent COVID-19.

The V call is TRBV7-3, the J call TRBJ2-7; no firm D call. Germline values: CDR1 SGHTA, CDR2 FQGTGA. The ends were cut back, 1 base at V and 2 bases at J, with 15 bases in the middle. The CDR3 consists of 16 residues. CDR3: CASSLKVPGWAYEQYF. The DNA for the CDR3 is TGTGCCAGCAGCTTAAAGGTTCCCGGGTGGGCCTACGAGCAGTACTTC.

The chain couples TRBV7-6 to TRBJ2-7; maybe TRBD2 (5 bases). Germline CDR1 is SGHVS and CDR2 is FNYEAQ. There are 15 residues in the CDR3. Deletions cut 5 bases from V and 3 bases from J, with 17 bases between. CDR3 region: CASSASGGRGYEQYF. DNA of the CDR3: TGTGCCAGCAGCGCATCCGGCGGCCGGGGCTACGAGCAGTACTTC.

The table lists this clone with a few counts. V usage is TRBV7-9 and J usage is TRBJ1-6; 8 bases line up with TRBD1. CDR1 is SEHNR, CDR2 FQNEAQ, per germline (reference sequence). Germline trimming cut 5 bases from V and 7 bases from J; bases unmatched to any gene: 10. The CDR3 is made up of 16 amino acids. DNA of the CDR3: TGTGCCAGCAGCCGGGAGACAGGGGTTTACAATTCACCCCTCCACTTT. Translation gives CASSRETGVYNSPLHF.

V gene TRBV7-2 combines with J gene TRBJ1-2, with D hard to call. Germline CDR1 is SGHTA and CDR2 is FQGNSA. There are 16 residues in the CDR3. The ends were cut back, 3 bases at V and 1 base at J, with 15 bases in the middle. The CDR3 spells CASSLPSATFNYGYTF. The CDR3, as DNA: TGTGCCAGCAGCTTGCCGTCCGCGACTTTTAACTATGGCTACACCTTC.

V usage is TRBV11-2 and J usage is TRBJ1-1; a weak D match, TRBD1 (6 bases). Per the germline V gene, CDR1 is SGHAT and CDR2 is FQNNGV. V lost 4 bases, J lost 9 bases, and 24 bases lay in between. The CDR3 consists of 16 residues. In nucleotides, the CDR3 is TGTGCCAGCAGCTCACTCCGGGGGGGCATCGACAGTAAAGCTTTCTTT. Its protein product is CASSSLRGGIDSKAFF.

The chain links TRBV27 to TRBJ1-6; D gene unclear. Trimming removed 0 bases from V and 2 bases from J, with 8 bases in between. The CDR3 covers 16 residues. The germline V gene has CDR1 MNHEY and CDR2 SMNVEV (reference sequence). CDR3: CASSLSRDTYNSPLHF. DNA of the CDR3: TGTGCCAGCAGTTTATCGAGGGATACCTATAATTCACCCCTCCACTTT.

The chain recombines TRBV6-4 with TRBJ2-1; 7 nucleotides agree with TRBD2. V was clipped by 0 bases and J by 9 bases; unmatched bases: 2. The CDR3 runs to 13 residues. Germline V gene data show CDR1 as MRHNA and CDR2 as SNTAGT. The CDR3 region is CASSDSGEGEQFF. The DNA of the CDR3 is TGTGCCAGCAGTGACTCGGGGGAGGGTGAGCAGTTCTTC.

The chain links TRBV11-2 to TRBJ1-2, with 8 bases fitting TRBD1. This CDR3 is 15 amino acids long. CDR1 SGHAT and CDR2 FQNNGV come from the germline V gene. Trimming removed 3 bases from V and 4 bases from J; junction bases left unmatched: 7. CDR3 amino acids: CASSLTGQGGYGYTF. The CDR3 nucleotides read TGTGCCAGCAGCTTGACCGGACAGGGCGGCTATGGCTACACCTTC. The whole variable domain, filled in from reference TRBV11-2 and TRBJ1-2, reads EAGVAQSPRYKIIEKRQSVAFWCNPISGHATLYWYQQILGQGPKLLIQFQNNGVVDDSQLPKDRFSAERLKGVDSTLKIQPAKLEDSAVYLCASSLTGQGGYGYTFGSGTRLTVV.

The chain employs TRBV11-2 and TRBJ2-5; maybe TRBD1 (6 bases). The CDR3 has 14 amino acids. Trimming took off 5 bases at V and 5 bases at J, with 15 bases between the two ends. Looked up from germline, CDR1 is SGHAT and CDR2 is FQNNGV. The CDR3: CASSLGQTRETQYF. The CDR3 nucleotides read TGTGCCAGCAGCCTTGGACAGACGAGGGAGACCCAGTACTTC.

The rearrangement joins TRBV28 to TRBJ2-3; D remains ambiguous. Germline V CDR1 and CDR2: MDHEN, SYDVKM. V was shortened by 4 bases and J by 5 bases, with 7 bases between the two germline ends. The CDR3 contains 12 residues. CDR3 sequence reads: CASSSTGDTQYF. CDR3 bases: TGTGCCAGCAGTTCTACGGGAGATACGCAGTATTTT.

The gene calls are TRBV19 and TRBJ1-3, with TRBD1 matching 8 bases. J gave up 4 bases and V 3 bases, and 5 bases lay outside the gene matches. This CDR3 is built from 15 residues. Germline V gene lookup returns CDR1 LNHDA and CDR2 SQIVND (reference sequence). CDR3: CASSMFGQGGNTIYF. CDR3 nucleotides: TGTGCCAGTAGTATGTTCGGACAGGGAGGAAACACCATATATTTT. The complete variable domain, with remaining parts taken from reference TRBV19 and TRBJ1-3, reads DGGITQSPKYLFRKEGQNVTLSCEQNLNHDAMYWYRQDPGQGLRLIYYSQIVNDFQKGDIAEGYSVSREKKESFPLTVTSAQKNPTAFYLCASSMFGQGGNTIYFGEGSWLTVV.

The J gene is TRBJ2-7, the V gene TRBV5-1; TRBD2 aligns across 9 bases. Per the germline V gene, CDR1 is SGHRS and CDR2 is YFSETQ. The ends lost 0 bases at V and 3 bases at J; junction bases unmatched: 4. There are 15 residues in the CDR3. In DNA form, the CDR3 reads TGCGCCAGCAGCTTGGTAGCGGGGGCCTACTACGAGCAGTACTTC. This sequence encodes CASSLVAGAYYEQYF.

The chain is built from TRBV11-3 and TRBJ2-1, with D perhaps matching TRBD2 (6 bases). Trimming removed 2 bases at V and 4 bases at J, with 15 bases between. Germline CDR1 is SGHNT and CDR2 is YENEEA. CDR3 length: 16 amino acids. CDR3 amino acids: CASSLTGERQYNEQFF. The CDR3, as DNA: TGTGCCAGCAGCTTAACGGGGGAGCGGCAATACAATGAGCAGTTCTTC. Looking up the rest from reference TRBV11-3 and TRBJ2-1 gives the full variable domain: EAGVVQSPRYKIIEKKQPVAFWCNPISGHNTLYWYLQNLGQGPELLIRYENEEAVDDSQLPKDRFSAERLKGVDSTLKIQPAELGDSAVYLCASSLTGERQYNEQFFGPGTRLTVL.

The chain is built from TRBV6-2 or TRBV6-3 and TRBJ1-1; D possibly corresponds to TRBD1 (5 bases). V shed 0 bases and J shed 1 base, with 15 bases lying between them. CDR1 and CDR2 (germline): MNHEY, SVGEGT. This CDR3 spans 17 amino acids. In nucleotides, the CDR3 is TGTGCCAGCAGTTACTCGGAGACAGACTCCGAGAACACTGAAGCTTTCTTT. Protein product: CASSYSETDSENTEAFF.